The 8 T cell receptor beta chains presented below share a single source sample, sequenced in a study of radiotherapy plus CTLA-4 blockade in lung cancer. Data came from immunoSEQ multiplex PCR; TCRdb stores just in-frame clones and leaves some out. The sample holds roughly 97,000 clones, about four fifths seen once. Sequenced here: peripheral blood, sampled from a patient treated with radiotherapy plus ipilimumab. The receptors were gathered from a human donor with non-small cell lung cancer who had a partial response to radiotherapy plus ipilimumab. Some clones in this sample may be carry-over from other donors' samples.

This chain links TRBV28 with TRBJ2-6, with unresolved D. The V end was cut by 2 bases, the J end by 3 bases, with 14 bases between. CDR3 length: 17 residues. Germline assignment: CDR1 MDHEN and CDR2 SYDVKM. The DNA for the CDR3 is TGTGCCAGCAGTTTAGGCAACCCCCTCTTTGGGGCCAACGTCCTGACTTTC. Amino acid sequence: CASSLGNPLFGANVLTF.

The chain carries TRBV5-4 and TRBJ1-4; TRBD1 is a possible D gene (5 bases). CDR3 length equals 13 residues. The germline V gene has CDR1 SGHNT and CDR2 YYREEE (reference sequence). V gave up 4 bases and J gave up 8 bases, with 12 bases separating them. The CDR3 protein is CASSGTRGEKLFF. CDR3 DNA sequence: TGTGCCAGCAGCGGGACTCGAGGAGAAAAACTGTTTTTT.

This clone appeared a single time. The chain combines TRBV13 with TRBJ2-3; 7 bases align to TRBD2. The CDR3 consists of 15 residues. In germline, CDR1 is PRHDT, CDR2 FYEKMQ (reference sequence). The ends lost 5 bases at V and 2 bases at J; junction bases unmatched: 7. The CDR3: CASSPGLLNTDTQYF. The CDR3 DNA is TGTGCCAGCAGCCCGGGACTACTTAACACAGATACGCAGTATTTT.

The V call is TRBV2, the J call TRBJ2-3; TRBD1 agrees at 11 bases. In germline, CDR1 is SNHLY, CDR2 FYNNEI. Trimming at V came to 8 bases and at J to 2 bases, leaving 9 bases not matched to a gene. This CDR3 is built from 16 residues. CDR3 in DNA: TGTGCCAGCGTGATCCGGGACAGGGGGTACACAGATACGCAGTATTTT. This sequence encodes CASVIRDRGYTDTQYF.

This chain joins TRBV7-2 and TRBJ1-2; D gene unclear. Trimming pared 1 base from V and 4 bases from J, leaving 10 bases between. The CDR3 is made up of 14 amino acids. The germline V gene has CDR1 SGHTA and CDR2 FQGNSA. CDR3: CASSLGGSSYGYTF. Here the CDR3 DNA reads TGTGCCAGCAGCTTAGGTGGGAGCTCCTATGGCTACACCTTC.

The DNA for the CDR3 is TGCGCCAGCAGCCACGGACAGGGGTCTTACAATGAGCAGTTCTTC. Encoded protein: CASSHGQGSYNEQFF. V and J are TRBV4-1 and TRBJ2-1; 9 bases fit TRBD1. J was trimmed by 4 bases and V by 3 bases; bases with no gene match: 4. The CDR3 totals 15 residues. Germline CDR1 and CDR2: MGHRA and YSYEKL.

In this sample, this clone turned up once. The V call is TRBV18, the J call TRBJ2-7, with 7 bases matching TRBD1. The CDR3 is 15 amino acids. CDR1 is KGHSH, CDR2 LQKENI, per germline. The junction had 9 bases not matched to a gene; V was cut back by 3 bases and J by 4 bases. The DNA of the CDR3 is TGTGCCAGCTCACCTACAGGGGCTTACCAATACGAGCAGTACTTC. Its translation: CASSPTGAYQYEQYF.

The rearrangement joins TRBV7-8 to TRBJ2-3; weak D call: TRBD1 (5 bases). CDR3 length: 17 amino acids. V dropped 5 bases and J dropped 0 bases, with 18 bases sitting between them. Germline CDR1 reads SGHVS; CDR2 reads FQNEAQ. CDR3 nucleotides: TGTGCCAGCAGCCGGCCGTTGCCAGGGCAAAGCACAGATACGCAGTATTTT. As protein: CASSRPLPGQSTDTQYF.